This T cell receptor (beta chain) was found in a study of T cell responses to AZD1222 COVID-19 vaccine (dated by TCRdb to the early 2020s). General notes on the study: A total of around 240 trial participants underwent TCR sequencing, of whom around 210 had received two doses of AZD1222 and about 25 had received two doses of the MenACWY control vaccine. Trial participants were enrolled by age into 18-55, 56-69 and 70-plus year subgroups, with roughly 150, 30 and 60 TCR-sequenced participants respectively.

Concerning this clone itself: Its antigen is not yet known. No qualities accompany the bases; no much larger clone lies one base away.

Interpreted using the paper, the time point label stands for: about 28 days (+/-7) after the second vaccine dose. AZD1222 recipients whose second dose came at about 4 weeks and those whose second dose came at about 12 weeks were combined into one group, since spike-specific TCR depth and breadth did not differ between the two schedules. Vaccinee samples came from UK trials COV001 and COV002, including a single-blind randomized controlled phase 2/3 trial of AZD1222 (ChAdOx1 nCoV-19) in healthy adults. For TCRbeta chain sequencing, PBMC samples from trial participants were taken at day 0 and at day 28 after the second dose. The CDR3 regions of human TCRbeta chains were analyzed by immunosequencing. From the authors' description of their analysis: TCRs in the repertoires were compared against a reference library of SARS-CoV-2-specific TCRs that had been generated with the MIRA antigen-specificity platform. Breadth meant the fraction of unique TCRs that were SARS-CoV-2-associated, whereas depth meant the fraction of total T cells that were SARS-CoV-2-associated. Using the MIRA data, every spike-specific TCR was mapped to the spike region that the TCR reacted to and assigned to either a CD4 or a CD8 class. Log10-transformed breadth and depth values were compared by one-way ANOVA with Sidak's multiple comparisons tests. Sourced from immuneACCESS, this table was stored by TCRdb with only in-frame sequences that have V and J called. A share of the clones is absent; for the studies checked, an unresolved V gene accounts for under half, and the remainder has no known explanation. V, J and clone size derive from that table, while D and trimming were established from the DNA sequence. Within this sample are roughly 160,000 clones, with around 90% of them counted one time only. The ten largest clones capture less than 1.3% of the sample.

CDR1 MNHEY and CDR2 SVGEGT are derived from the germline V gene. The V end gives up 5 bases and the J end 4 bases, leaving 20 bases in the junction not matched to a gene. The CDR3 runs 20 residues from the cysteine to the phenylalanine. The entry retains the CDR3 DNA only, 60 bases that are in frame from base 1. The paper's findings and limits, for the study overall: CD4 TCRs associated with the vaccine covered the entire spike protein, and the dominant responses were in regions 160-218 and 743-854. Reportedly, almost half of the unique spike-specific TCRs recognized epitopes lying outside the regions that are mutated in the B.1.351 and B.1.1.7 variants. In the small 56-69-year group, the increase in depth fell short of significance, most likely because of low power. Only six AZD1222 recipients were SARS-CoV-2 seropositive at baseline, limiting conclusions about previously exposed vaccinees. Because no day 14 peak-response samples were available, the repertoires could be characterized only after the peak T cell response. After two AZD1222 doses, spike-specific TCR breadth and depth were significantly higher than at day 0 and than in MenACWY recipients. Participants were mostly white British and included more females than males, and it was suggested by the authors that clonal diversity may have been underestimated.

This chain joins TRBV6-2 or TRBV6-3 to TRBJ1-6, and 7 junction bases match TRBD1. The receptor was derived from an adult who received the AZD1222 COVID-19 vaccine. This sample comprised peripheral blood, obtained 28 days after the second AZD1222 dose. CDR3 loop: CASSRQRDRDLPSYNSPLHF. The DNA sequence follows: TGTGCCAGCAGTCGCCAACGGGACAGAGACCTTCCAAGTTATAATTCACCCCTCCACTTT.